This T cell receptor beta chain comes out of a study of molecular identifiers for immune sequencing clone quantification listed by TCRdb under 2018. For the wider study: For a replicate experiment, RNA from around 20,000 or 99,000 naive CD8 T cells was divided into five aliquots, of which four were sequenced. CD8 T cells were used in a methods study to benchmark molecular-identifier clustering-based TCR repertoire sequencing (MIDCIRS) and TCR RNA copy counting.

Libraries of naive CD8 T cells were built from around 20,000 to 990,000 sorted cells, with 10%, 30% or 50% of the purified RNA used. Naive CD8 T cells, defined as CD8+CD4-CCR7+CD45RA+, were FACS-sorted into RLT Plus buffer on a BD FACSAria II. Detection sensitivity was tested by spiking Jurkat RNA equal to about 10 TCR copies' worth into samples containing 20,000-1,000,000 naive CD8 T cells. Enrichment of CD8 T cells was performed with RosetteSep CD8+ T Cell Enrichment Cocktail and Ficoll-Paque, after which ACK red cell lysis was carried out. General conclusions and limits of the study: In CMV-specific effector cells, clones with more than 20 RNA copies contained over 98% of molecules, whereas in naive cells such clones contained under 1% of molecules. Modeling indicated 2.5 to 3.5 TCR RNA copies recovered per cell, compared with around 11 by digital PCR, which implies a capture efficiency of around 31%. When barcode sub-clustering was left out, chimeric consensus sequences inflated TCR diversity, with chimeras reaching as high as 47%. A single cell's worth of spiked-in Jurkat TCR RNA was reported detectable even among 900,000 to 1,000,000 naive CD8 T cells. Naive libraries contained spiked-in Jurkat TCR RNA (more than 9 copies' worth), which is not part of the donor repertoire. Highly expanded clone sizes could be underestimated if identical TCR molecules share a barcode.

As to this clonotype: No antigen is known for it. Germline is not matched at one junction end, which may reflect a read error.

CDR1 and CDR2 were assigned from the germline V gene (reference sequence) as SEHNR and FQNEAQ. The CDR3 goes from the cysteine to the phenylalanine over 18 residues. The read is trimmed to its CDR3 DNA, 54 bases read in frame from base 1. Libraries were constructed by PCR. Reads for this sample came from a NextSeq 500. Bulk TCR libraries were made following a previously described method, with the TCR primers given in Table S5. Purification of total RNA was performed with the Qiagen AllPrep DNA/RNA kit. Reads from multiple sequencing runs of the same library were pooled before analysis. Per the source publication's procedure: Reads were retained only if the reads had an exact TCR constant sequence, and the retained reads were trimmed to 150 nt and grouped according to their 12-nt molecular barcodes. Reads in each barcode group were sub-clustered using a 15% Levenshtein threshold, and a quality-weighted consensus sequence was built for each RNA molecule. Non-functional sequences were filtered out, along with any lower-count sequence sitting one edit away from another sequence. Based on fitting two negative binomial distributions, any barcode sub-cluster with under 20% of the maximum read count was discarded. Starting from the raw public reads, TCRdb applied fastp trimming at Q25, assembled clones with MiXCR and retained in-frame beta chains. Under each unique CDR3 protein, matching rows form one entry showing the most common genes and DNA. TCRdb, not the authors, supplied the V and J calls. Recorded for this sample are 85,000 to 90,000 distinct CDR3 sequences; about 23% of them occurred a single time. The ten largest clonotypes hold about 0.8% of the sample.

Sequencing was performed on naive CD8+ T cells from blood, with Jurkat cell RNA spiked in. This specimen's cell subset or site label, per the study, means: FACS-sorted CD8+CD4-CCR7+CD45RA+ naive T cells. The V and J segments used are TRBV7-9 and TRBJ2-2, and TRBD2 matches 10 of the central bases. The TCR originated in a human donor in good health. Some libraries in this study had Jurkat cell RNA spiked in. The DNA sequence is as follows: TGTGCCAGCAGCCATGTCGGTGGTAGCGGGAGGAACACCGGGGGGCTGTTTTTT. It translates to CASSHVGGSGRNTGGLFF.